This T cell receptor (beta chain) was sequenced for a study of T cell clusters in autoimmune cytopenias. Germline V gene data show CDR1 as MRHNA and CDR2 as SNTAGT. The CDR3 sequence is 16 residues long. This clonotype registers medium-sized (0.01 to 0.1%) by frequency. Antigen: not known. Each sample's input was roughly 250 ng genomic DNA, 38,000 or so genome equivalents. The study, taken as a whole, reports: TRB repertoire shifts in secondary cytopenia and chronic lymphocytic leukemia mostly reflected lymphoma, not autoimmunity. Comparing secondary cytopenia with chronic lymphocytic leukemia showed no cluster-lack signature, apparently masked by lymphoma repertoire.

One tube held mixed TRB-A and TRB-B primer pools for touch-down PCR. After re-calling the multiplex PCR reads, TCRdb lists one entry per CDR3 protein, DNA absent. The specimen's table records some 6,000 distinct CDR3 sequences. This sample also appeared in a second study, on T cell repertoires in aging, cancer and after chemotherapy. That investigation notes: In healthy donors, age-related TCR diversity loss mainly reflected lost richness. No conclusions about immunological memory after chemotherapy can be drawn from the repertoire data.

Sample: peripheral blood. The chain has TRBV6-4 and TRBJ2-3; checking the TCRdb D call of TRBD2 is not possible without DNA. This receptor was taken from a human donor in good health. The CDR3 here is CASSATSGRGTDTQYF.